What follows is one T cell receptor (beta chain) and its context. The data derive from a study of blood T cell repertoires in COVID-19. Study information: COVID-19 samples collected from the United States, Italy and Spain covered acute and convalescent phases. In each case, the material was cDNA or gDNA derived from T cells, B-cell-depleted T cells, or PBMCs.

This CDR3 spans 10 amino acids. V lost 8 bases, J lost 8 bases, and 7 bases lay in between. Germline CDR1 LNHDA, CDR2 SQIVND (reference sequence). Authors' analysis steps: Amplification of reference gene primers was used by the study to estimate nucleated cell counts. Clones were sequenced by immunoSEQ multiplex PCR, and TCRdb holds only the in-frame ones, with some missing. The V and J calls and the clone size are those of that table, but D and trimming were determined from the DNA. The top ten clones hold 2.5% to 4% of a sample with nearly 350,000 clones, about 93% of them seen once. Sequenced: peripheral blood. The rearrangement joins TRBV19 to TRBJ1-3; weak D call: TRBD1 (5 bases). The source of this sequence is a woman aged 18-35 years who had recovered from COVID-19. The DNA of the CDR3 is TGTGCCAGTGGCAGGGACACCATATATTTT. Translated, it gives CASGRDTIYF.